This TCR beta chain was sequenced for a study of PD-L1 blockade in urothelial cancer. About the research overall: Male sex and bladder-origin urothelial cancer were recorded for twenty-five of 29 patients. Analyzed time points were 3 weeks (second dose) and 6 weeks after therapy began.

The V gene lost 1 base and the J gene lost 0 bases, with 10 bases spanning the gap. Germline V CDR1 and CDR2: SNHLY, FYNNEI. The CDR3 totals 15 residues. Here immunoSEQ multiplex PCR was the method, and the copy in TCRdb shows in-frame clones only, minus some. The profile covers approximately 100,000 clones, with around 90% appearing a single time and around 0.92% taken by the ten largest. The receptor was derived from a woman over 75 with urothelial cancer. Sequenced here: PBMCs, sampled around atezolizumab (anti-PD-L1) treatment. The chain carries TRBV2 and TRBJ2-7; D is undetermined. CDR3 DNA sequence: TGTGCCAGCAGTGAAGGCACTCTACCCTCCTACGAGCAGTACTTC. Translating gives CASSEGTLPSYEQYF.